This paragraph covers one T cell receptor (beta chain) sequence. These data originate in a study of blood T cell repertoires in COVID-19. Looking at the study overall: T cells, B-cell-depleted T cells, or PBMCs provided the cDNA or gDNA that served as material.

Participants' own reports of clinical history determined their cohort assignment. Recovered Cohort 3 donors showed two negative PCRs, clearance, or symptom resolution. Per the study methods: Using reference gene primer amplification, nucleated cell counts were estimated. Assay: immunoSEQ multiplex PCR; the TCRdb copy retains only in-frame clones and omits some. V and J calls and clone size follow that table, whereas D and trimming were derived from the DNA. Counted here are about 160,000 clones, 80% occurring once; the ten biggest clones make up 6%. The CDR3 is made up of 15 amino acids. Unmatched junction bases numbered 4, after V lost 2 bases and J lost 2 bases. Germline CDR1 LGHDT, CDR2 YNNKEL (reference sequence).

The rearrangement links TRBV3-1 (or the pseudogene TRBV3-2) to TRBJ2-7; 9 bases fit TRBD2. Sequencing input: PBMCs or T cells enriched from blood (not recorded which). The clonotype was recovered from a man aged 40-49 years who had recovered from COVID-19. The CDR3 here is CASSQYSGGTYEQYF. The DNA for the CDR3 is TGTGCCAGCAGCCAATATAGCGGGGGCACCTACGAGCAGTACTTC.